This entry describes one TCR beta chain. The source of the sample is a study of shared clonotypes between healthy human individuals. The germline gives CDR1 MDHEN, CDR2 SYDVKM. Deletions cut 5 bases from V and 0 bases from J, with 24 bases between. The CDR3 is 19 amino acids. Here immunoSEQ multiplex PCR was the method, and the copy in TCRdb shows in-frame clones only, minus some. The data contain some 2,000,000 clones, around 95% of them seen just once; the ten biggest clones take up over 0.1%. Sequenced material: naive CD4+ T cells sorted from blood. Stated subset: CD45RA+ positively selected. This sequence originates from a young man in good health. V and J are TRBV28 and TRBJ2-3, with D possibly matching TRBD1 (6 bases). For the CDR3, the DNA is TGTGCCAGCAGTCTTGAACCGGGACATCGGCAACCTAGCACAGATACGCAGTATTTT. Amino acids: CASSLEPGHRQPSTDTQYF.